This entry features one T cell receptor (beta chain) sequence. The antigen remains undetermined. The entry originates in a study of T-cell memory formation after mild COVID-19. General study points: Whether day 37 second-wave clones are SARS-CoV-2-specific was not confirmed.

TCRdb redid the calling of the 5' RACE reads with MiXCR, one entry per CDR3 protein. The table lists 380,000 or so distinct CDR3 sequences, approximately 15% of them singletons. Trimming stripped 2 bases from V and 5 bases from J, with 14 bases between. Germline V gives CDR1 SGHRS, CDR2 YFSETQ. The CDR3 has 14 residues. This chain uses TRBV5-1 with TRBJ2-7; D gene ambiguous. Sequenced material: PBMCs or a T cell subset sorted from them (not recorded which). This TCR derives from a man aged 18 to 35 who had mild COVID-19 (a few samples of this study predate the infection). Cell type and time point are not known. The CDR3 bases are TGCGCCAGCAGCTTTACCAGATCATCGAACGAGCAGTACTTC. The encoded protein is CASSFTRSSNEQYF.